The rows below give T cell receptor beta chains drawn from one sample of a study of T cells in tuberculosis. Only in-frame clones appear in the TCRdb table, and some are missing; sequencing was by immunoSEQ multiplex PCR. The data contain 20,000 to 30,000 clones, less than 97% of them singletons. Sequencing was performed on PBMCs. The source of these receptors is a donor aged 10 to 29 with latent tuberculosis or without tuberculosis infection. Each CDR3 is given with its conserved first and last residue. Each record gives: clone size, V gene, J gene, D gene, CDR3 protein, CDR3 DNA. A D gene is named only where the DNA matches it firmly. Only part of the rows carry a size: once, few, many, or a class if the clone is expanded.

NA	TRBV7-3	TRBJ2-2	NA	CASSSQYTSAIEDGELFF	TGTGCCAGCAGCTCCCAATACACATCGGCCATAGAGGACGGGGAGCTGTTTTTT
NA	TRBV29-1	TRBJ1-3	NA	CSVEQGPSGNTIYF	TGCAGCGTTGAGCAGGGGCCCTCTGGAAACACCATATATTTT
NA	TRBV5-1	TRBJ2-6	NA	CASTRNAPGVGANVLTF	TGCGCCAGCACCCGAAACGCCCCAGGGGTTGGGGCCAACGTCCTGACTTTC
once	TRBV7-9	TRBJ2-4	TRBD2	CASSERGANIQYF	TGTGCCAGCAGTGAGCGGGGGGCGAACATTCAGTACTTC
NA	TRBV6-5	TRBJ2-7	TRBD1	CASTLRRGHENEQYF	TGTGCCAGCACCCTAAGAAGGGGGCATGAAAACGAGCAGTACTTC
NA	TRBV10-1	TRBJ2-1	NA	CASSARDWDNEQFF	TGCGCCAGCAGTGCCAGGGATTGGGACAATGAGCAGTTCTTC
once	TRBV6-6	TRBJ2-1	NA	CASSYRVQSSYNEQFF	TGTGCCAGCAGTTACCGGGTTCAGAGCTCCTACAATGAGCAGTTCTTC
NA	TRBV11-1	TRBJ1-4	NA	CASSLAPASGATNEKLFF	TGTGCCAGCAGCTTAGCACCGGCTTCGGGGGCAACTAATGAAAAACTGTTTTTT
NA	TRBV5-4	TRBJ1-2	TRBD1	CASSPGQGRPDGYTF	TGTGCCAGCAGCCCGGGACAGGGACGCCCCGATGGCTACACCTTC
NA	TRBV7-9	TRBJ1-4	TRBD1	CASSLRGRGNEKLFF	TGTGCCAGCAGCCTCCGGGGCAGGGGGAACGAAAAACTGTTTTTT
NA	TRBV19	TRBJ2-2	NA	CASSQAANTGELFF	TGTGCCAGTAGTCAGGCCGCGAACACCGGGGAGCTGTTTTTT
NA	TRBV9	TRBJ2-5	NA	CASSPEGGGWGETQYF	TGTGCCAGCAGCCCCGAGGGGGGGGGCTGGGGAGAGACCCAGTACTTC
NA	TRBV4-2	TRBJ1-5	TRBD1	CASSRQGRQPQHF	TGTGCCAGCAGCCGACAGGGAAGGCAGCCCCAGCATTTT
NA	TRBV6-5	TRBJ1-1	NA	CASSYPQTPGEAFF	TGTGCCAGCAGTTACCCCCAGACCCCGGGTGAAGCTTTCTTT
few	TRBV10-3	TRBJ2-5	NA	CATHSRVTGETQYF	TGTGCCACCCACTCGAGGGTAACAGGGGAGACCCAGTACTTC
NA	TRBV6-1	TRBJ2-4	TRBD1	CASSSTGSKNIQYF	TGTGCCAGCAGTTCGACAGGGTCCAAAAACATTCAGTACTTC
NA	TRBV9	TRBJ2-2	NA	CASSFPETGARTGELFF	TGTGCCAGCAGCTTTCCAGAGACAGGAGCGCGGACCGGGGAGCTGTTTTTT
NA	TRBV10-3	TRBJ2-3	TRBD2	CAIRETSGGARDTQYF	TGTGCCATCAGGGAGACTAGCGGGGGGGCCAGAGATACGCAGTATTTT
NA	TRBV6-5	TRBJ1-1	NA	CASSPHTDEAFF	TGTGCCAGCAGTCCCCACACAGATGAAGCTTTCTTT
NA	TRBV5-4	TRBJ2-3	NA	CASRIPTGDTQYF	TGTGCCAGCAGAATTCCGACGGGAGATACGCAGTATTTT